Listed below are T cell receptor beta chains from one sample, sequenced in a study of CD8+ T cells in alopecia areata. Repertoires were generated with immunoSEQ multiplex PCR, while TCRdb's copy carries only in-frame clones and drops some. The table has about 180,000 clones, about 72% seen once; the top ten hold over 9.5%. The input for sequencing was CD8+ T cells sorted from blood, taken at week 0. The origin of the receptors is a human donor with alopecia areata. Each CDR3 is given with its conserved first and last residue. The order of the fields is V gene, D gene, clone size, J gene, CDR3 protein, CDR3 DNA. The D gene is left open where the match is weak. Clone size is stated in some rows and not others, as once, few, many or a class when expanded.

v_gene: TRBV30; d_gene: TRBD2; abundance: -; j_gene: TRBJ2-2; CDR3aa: CAWTSGRNTGELFF; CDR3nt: TGTGCCTGGACTAGCGGGAGGAACACCGGGGAGCTGTTTTTT
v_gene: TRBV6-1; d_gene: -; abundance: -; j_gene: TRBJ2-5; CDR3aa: CASTWRETQYF; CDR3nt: TGTGCCAGCACTTGGCGAGAGACCCAGTACTTC
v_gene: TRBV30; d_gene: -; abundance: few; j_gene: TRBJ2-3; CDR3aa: CAWMVGVSTDTQYF; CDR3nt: TGTGCCTGGATGGTTGGGGTTAGCACAGATACGCAGTATTTT
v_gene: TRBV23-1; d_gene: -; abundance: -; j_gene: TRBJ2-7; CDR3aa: CASSQFAVSEQYF; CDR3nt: TGCGCCAGCAGTCAATTCGCGGTGAGCGAGCAGTACTTC
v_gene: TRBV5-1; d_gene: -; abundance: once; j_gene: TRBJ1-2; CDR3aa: CASSLANLDGYTF; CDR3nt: TGCGCCAGCAGCTTGGCTAATCTGGATGGCTACACCTTC
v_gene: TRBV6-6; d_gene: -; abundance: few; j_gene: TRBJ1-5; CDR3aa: CATEGEGHQPQHF; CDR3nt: TGTGCCACCGAGGGGGAGGGCCATCAGCCCCAGCATTTT
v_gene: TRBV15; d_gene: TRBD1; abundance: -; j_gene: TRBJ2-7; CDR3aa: CATSWDRSSSYEQYF; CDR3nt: TGTGCCACCAGCTGGGACAGGAGCAGCTCCTACGAGCAGTACTTC
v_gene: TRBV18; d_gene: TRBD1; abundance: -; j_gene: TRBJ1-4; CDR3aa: CASSPGTGSFGKLFF; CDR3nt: TGTGCCAGCTCACCAGGGACAGGATCCTTTGGAAAACTGTTTTTT
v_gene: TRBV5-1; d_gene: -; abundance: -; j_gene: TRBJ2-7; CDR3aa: CASRRGDEQYF; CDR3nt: TGCGCCAGCAGGAGGGGCGACGAGCAGTACTTC
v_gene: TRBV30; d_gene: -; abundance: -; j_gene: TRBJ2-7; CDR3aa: CAWNRGDYEQYF; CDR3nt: TGTGCCTGGAATCGAGGGGACTACGAGCAGTACTTC
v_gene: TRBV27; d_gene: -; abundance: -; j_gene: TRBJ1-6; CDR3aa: CASSLRAGYNSPLHF; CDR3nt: TGTGCCAGCAGTTTAAGGGCAGGATATAATTCACCCCTCCACTTT
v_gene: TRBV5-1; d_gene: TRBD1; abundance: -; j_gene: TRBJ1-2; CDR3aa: CASSQTTGAYGYTF; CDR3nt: TGCGCCAGCAGCCAAACGACAGGGGCCTATGGCTACACCTTC
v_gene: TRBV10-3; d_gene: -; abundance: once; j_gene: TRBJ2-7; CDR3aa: CAIRAQGYEQYF; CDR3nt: TGTGCCATCAGGGCTCAGGGATACGAGCAGTACTTC
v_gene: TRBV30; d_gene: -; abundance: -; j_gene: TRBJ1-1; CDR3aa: CAWSTADRLNTEAFF; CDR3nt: TGTGCCTGGAGTACCGCTGACAGGCTGAACACTGAAGCTTTCTTT
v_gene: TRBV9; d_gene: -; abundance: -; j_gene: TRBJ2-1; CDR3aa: CASSVGGDNEQFF; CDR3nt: TGTGCCAGCAGCGTAGGTGGTGACAATGAGCAGTTCTTC
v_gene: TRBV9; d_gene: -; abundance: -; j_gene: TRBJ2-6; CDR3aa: CASSLDAGANVLTF; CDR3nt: TGTGCCAGCAGCCTAGATGCTGGGGCCAACGTCCTGACTTTC
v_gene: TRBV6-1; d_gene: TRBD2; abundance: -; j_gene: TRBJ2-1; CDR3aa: CASSGSGEQFF; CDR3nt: TGTGCCAGCAGTGGTAGCGGGGAGCAGTTCTTC
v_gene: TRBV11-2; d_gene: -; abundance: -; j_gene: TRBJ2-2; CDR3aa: CASSLVFGGNTGELFF; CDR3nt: TGTGCCAGCAGCTTAGTCTTTGGTGGGAACACCGGGGAGCTGTTTTTT
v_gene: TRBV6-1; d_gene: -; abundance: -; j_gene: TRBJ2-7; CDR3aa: CASSDQGREF; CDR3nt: TGTGCCAGCAGTGACCAGGGCAGGGAGTTC
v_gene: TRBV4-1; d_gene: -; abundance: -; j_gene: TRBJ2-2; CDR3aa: CASSQTENTGELFF; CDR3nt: TGCGCCAGCAGCCAGACGGAGAACACCGGGGAGCTGTTTTTT
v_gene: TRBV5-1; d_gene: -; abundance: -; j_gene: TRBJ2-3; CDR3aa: CASSGDTDTQYF; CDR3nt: TGCGCCAGCAGCGGGGACACAGATACGCAGTATTTT
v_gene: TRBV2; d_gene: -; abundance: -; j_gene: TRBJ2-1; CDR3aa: CASIYYGDNEQFF; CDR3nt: TGTGCCAGCATATACTACGGGGACAATGAGCAGTTCTTC
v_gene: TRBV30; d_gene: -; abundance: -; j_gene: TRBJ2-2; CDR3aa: CACSRNGELFF; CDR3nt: TGTGCCTGTAGTCGTAACGGGGAGCTGTTTTTT
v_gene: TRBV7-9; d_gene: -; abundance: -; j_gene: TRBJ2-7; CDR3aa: CASMGVEQYF; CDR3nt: TGTGCCAGCATGGGGGTCGAGCAGTACTTC
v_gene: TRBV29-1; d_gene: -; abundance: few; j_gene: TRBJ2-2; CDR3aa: CSVEGRGHTGELFF; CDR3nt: TGCAGCGTTGAAGGGCGGGGGCACACCGGGGAGCTGTTTTTT
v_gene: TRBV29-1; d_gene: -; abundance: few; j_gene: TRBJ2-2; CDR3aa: CSAWTGTENTGELFF; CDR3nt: TGCAGCGCCTGGACCGGGACGGAGAACACCGGGGAGCTGTTTTTT
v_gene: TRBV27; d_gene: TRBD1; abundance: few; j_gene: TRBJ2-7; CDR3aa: CASSLGTGGSYEQYF; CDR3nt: TGTGCCAGCAGTTTAGGGACAGGCGGCTCCTACGAGCAGTACTTC
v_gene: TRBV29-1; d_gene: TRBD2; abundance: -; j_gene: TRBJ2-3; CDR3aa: CSAIGRLSGGSILGTDTQYF; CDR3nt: TGCAGCGCTATCGGTCGACTTAGCGGGGGGTCGATCCTAGGCACAGATACGCAGTATTTT
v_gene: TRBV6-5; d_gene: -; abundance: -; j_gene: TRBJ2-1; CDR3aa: CASSVDRSSYNEQFF; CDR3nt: TGTGCCAGCAGTGTAGACAGGAGTTCCTACAATGAGCAGTTCTTC
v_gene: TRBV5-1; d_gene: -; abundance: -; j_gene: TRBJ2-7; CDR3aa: CASSLGIAYEQYF; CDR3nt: TGCGCCAGCAGCTTGGGTATCGCCTACGAGCAGTACTTC
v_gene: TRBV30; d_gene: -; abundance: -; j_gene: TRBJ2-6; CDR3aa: CAWTTGLPGSGANVLTF; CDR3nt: TGTGCCTGGACCACCGGGCTCCCCGGGTCTGGGGCCAACGTCCTGACTTTC
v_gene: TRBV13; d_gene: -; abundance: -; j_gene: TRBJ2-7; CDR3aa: CASSLGRDEQYF; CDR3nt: TGTGCCAGCAGCTTAGGGCGGGACGAGCAGTACTTC
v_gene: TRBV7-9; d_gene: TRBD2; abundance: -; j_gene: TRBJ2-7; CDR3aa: CASSLGDYHSYEQYF; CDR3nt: TGTGCCAGCAGCTTAGGGGACTACCACTCCTACGAGCAGTACTTC
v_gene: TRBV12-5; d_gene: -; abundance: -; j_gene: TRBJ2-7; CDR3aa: CASGMDEQYF; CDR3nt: TGTGCTAGTGGGATGGACGAGCAGTACTTC
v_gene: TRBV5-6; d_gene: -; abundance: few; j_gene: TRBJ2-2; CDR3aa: CASSLGHQTGELFF; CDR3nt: TGTGCCAGCAGCTTGGGACACCAGACCGGGGAGCTGTTTTTT
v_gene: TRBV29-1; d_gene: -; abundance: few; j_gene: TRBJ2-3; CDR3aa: CSVEGGADTDTQYF; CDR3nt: TGCAGCGTTGAGGGGGGGGCCGACACAGATACGCAGTATTTT
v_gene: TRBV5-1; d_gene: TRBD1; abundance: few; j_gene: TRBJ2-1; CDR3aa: CASSGQGNEQFF; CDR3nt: TGCGCCAGCAGCGGACAGGGCAATGAGCAGTTCTTC
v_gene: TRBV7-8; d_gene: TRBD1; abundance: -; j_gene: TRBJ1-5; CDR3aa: CASSFDRVEQPQHF; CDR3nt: TGTGCCAGCAGCTTTGACAGGGTTGAACAGCCCCAGCATTTT
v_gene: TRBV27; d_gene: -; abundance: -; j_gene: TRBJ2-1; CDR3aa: CASSRGPLGGQFF; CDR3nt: TGTGCCAGCTCCCGGGGACCGCTCGGCGGGCAGTTCTTC
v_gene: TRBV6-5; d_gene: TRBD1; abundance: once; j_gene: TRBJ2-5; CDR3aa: CASSFGVTGGTETQYF; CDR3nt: TGTGCCAGCAGTTTCGGCGTGACAGGGGGCACGGAGACCCAGTACTTC